The sequence of this T cell receptor (beta chain) was determined in a study of molecular identifiers for immune sequencing clone quantification. TCRdb used MiXCR to reprocess the PCR reads, holding one entry per CDR3 protein. The top ten clones hold under 0.85% of a sample with about half a million distinct CDR3 sequences, under 30% of them seen once. Overall study findings and caveats: Effector cells kept over 98% of their molecules in clones above 20 RNA copies, while naive cells kept under 1% there.

Concerning this clonotype: Its target is unknown.

Naive CD8 library inputs spanned 20,000 to 1,000,000 sorted cells and 10%, 30% or 50% RNA. There are 16 residues in the CDR3. In germline, CDR1 is SEHNR, CDR2 FQNEAQ (reference sequence). The ends were cut back, 5 bases at V and 0 bases at J, with 13 bases in the middle. The sample was naive CD8+ T cells from blood, with Jurkat cell RNA spiked in. The subset denotes: FACS-sorted CD8+CD4-CCR7+CD45RA+ naive T cells. The chain joins TRBV7-9 to TRBJ2-2, with D perhaps TRBD2 (6 bases). The TCR originated in a human donor in good health. Some libraries in this study had Jurkat cell RNA spiked in. The CDR3 is CASSTPSVANTGELFF. The CDR3 nucleotides are TGTGCCAGCAGCACACCTAGCGTTGCGAACACCGGGGAGCTGTTTTTT.